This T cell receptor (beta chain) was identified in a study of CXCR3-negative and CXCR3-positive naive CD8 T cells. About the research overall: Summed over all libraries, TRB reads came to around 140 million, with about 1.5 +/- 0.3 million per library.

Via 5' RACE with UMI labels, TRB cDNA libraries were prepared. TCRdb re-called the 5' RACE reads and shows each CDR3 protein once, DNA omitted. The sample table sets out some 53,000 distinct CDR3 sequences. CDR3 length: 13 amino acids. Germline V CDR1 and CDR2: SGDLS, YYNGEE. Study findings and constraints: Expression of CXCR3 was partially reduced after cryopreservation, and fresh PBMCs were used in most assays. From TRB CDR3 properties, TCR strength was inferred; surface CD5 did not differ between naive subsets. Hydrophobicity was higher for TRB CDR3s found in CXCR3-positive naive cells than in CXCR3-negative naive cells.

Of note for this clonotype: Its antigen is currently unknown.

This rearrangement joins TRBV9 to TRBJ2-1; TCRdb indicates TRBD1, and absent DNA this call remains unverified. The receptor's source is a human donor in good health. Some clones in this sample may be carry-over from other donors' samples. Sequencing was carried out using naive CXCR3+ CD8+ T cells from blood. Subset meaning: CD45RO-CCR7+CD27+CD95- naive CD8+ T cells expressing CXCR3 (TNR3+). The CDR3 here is CASSPPGGHEQFF.